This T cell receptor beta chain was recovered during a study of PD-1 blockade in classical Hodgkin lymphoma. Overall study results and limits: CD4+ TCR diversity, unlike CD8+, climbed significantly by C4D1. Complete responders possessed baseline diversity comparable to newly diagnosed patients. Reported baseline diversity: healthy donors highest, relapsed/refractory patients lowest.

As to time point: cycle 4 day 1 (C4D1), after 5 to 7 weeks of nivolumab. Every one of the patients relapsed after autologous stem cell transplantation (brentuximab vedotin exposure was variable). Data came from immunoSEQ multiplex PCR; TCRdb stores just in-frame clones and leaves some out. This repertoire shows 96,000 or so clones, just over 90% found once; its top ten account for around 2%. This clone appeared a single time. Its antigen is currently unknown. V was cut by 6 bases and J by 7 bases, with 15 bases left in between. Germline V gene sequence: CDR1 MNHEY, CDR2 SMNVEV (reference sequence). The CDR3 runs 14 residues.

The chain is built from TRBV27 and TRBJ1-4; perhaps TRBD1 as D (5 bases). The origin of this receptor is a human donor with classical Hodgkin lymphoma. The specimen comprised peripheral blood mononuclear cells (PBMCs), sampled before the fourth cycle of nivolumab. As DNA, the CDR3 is TGTGCCAGCAGCCCCGCATGGGGGACTGAAAAACTGTTTTTT. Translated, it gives CASSPAWGTEKLFF. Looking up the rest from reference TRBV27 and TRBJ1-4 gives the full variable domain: EAQVTQNPRYLITVTGKKLTVTCSQNMNHEYMSWYRQDPGLGLRQIYYSMNVEVTDKGDVPEGYKVSRKEKRNFPLILESPSPNQTSLYFCASSPAWGTEKLFFGSGTQLSVL.